The 19 T cell receptor beta chains below come from one sample, sequenced in a study of blood T cells in healthy people across ages. Using a J-beta primer mix together with a sample-barcoded 5' primer, a second PCR was run for about 6 to 12 cycles. TCRdb recomputed calls from the 5' RACE reads with MiXCR, one row per CDR3 protein. The sample gives approximately 1,100,000 distinct CDR3 sequences, 40% to 45% of which show up once; under 20% is in the top ten. Sequenced sample: blood. Every receptor here comes from a woman aged 55 to 70 in good health.

The V and J genes are TRBV10-2 and TRBJ1-1; 7 nucleotides match TRBD1. The junction had 3 bases not matched to a gene; V was cut back by 9 bases and J by 5 bases. Germline-derived CDR1 and CDR2 are WSHSY and SAAADI. The CDR3 has 11 residues. The CDR3 protein is CASQQGTEAFF. The CDR3 nucleotides are TGCGCCAGTCAACAGGGGACTGAAGCTTTCTTT.

This clonotype was observed a single time. The chain links TRBV6-1 to TRBJ2-7; no definite D call. V was trimmed by 0 bases and J by 9 bases, leaving 15 bases between them. The CDR3 spans 14 residues. Germline CDR1 reads MNHNS; CDR2 reads SASEGT. The CDR3 DNA sequence: TGTGCCAGCAGTGAAGCGGTTTACCGTGTAGGGCAGTACTTC. The encoded protein is CASSEAVYRVGQYF.

The chain has TRBV6-4 and TRBJ2-3, with 12 positions matching TRBD2. With 6 bases clipped from V and 2 bases from J, the junction kept 24 bases outside the gene matches. Germline V gene sequence: CDR1 MRHNA, CDR2 SNTAGT. This CDR3 is 22 amino acids long. CDR3 coding DNA: TGTGCCAGCAGGACGACCGCGGACGACTTCCTACTAGCGGGAGGCTACACAGATACGCAGTATTTT. It translates to CASRTTADDFLLAGGYTDTQYF.

The V gene is TRBV25-1, the J gene TRBJ2-7; perhaps TRBD1 as D (5 bases). The V gene's germline CDR1 is MGHDK and CDR2 SYGVNS. This CDR3 region has 14 residues. V dropped 2 bases and J dropped 7 bases, with 15 bases sitting between them. CDR3 in DNA: TGTGCCAGCAGTGAAAACGTGGCAGGGAAAGAGCAGTACTTC. Residues: CASSENVAGKEQYF.

This clonotype was counted once. This sequence joins TRBV7-8 and TRBJ2-5; 8 nucleotides line up with TRBD2. The V segment lost 1 base and the J segment 0 bases; nucleotides outside the gene matches: 10. The CDR3 has 18 amino acids. CDR1 is SGHVS and CDR2 is FQNEAQ in the germline V gene. The CDR3 DNA sequence: TGTGCCAGCAGCTTAGAGGGGTGGGGCGGGAGGTACCAAGAGACCCAGTACTTC. Residues: CASSLEGWGGRYQETQYF.

The J gene is TRBJ2-7, the V gene TRBV5-1, with TRBD2 identical over 9 bases. From germline, CDR1 is SGHRS and CDR2 YFSETQ. The junction had 8 bases not matched to a gene; V was cut back by 4 bases and J by 3 bases. CDR3 length equals 15 residues. This chain's CDR3 is CASSPIAGAVYEQYF. Written as DNA, the CDR3 is TGCGCCAGCAGCCCGATAGCGGGGGCCGTCTACGAGCAGTACTTC.

This clonotype appeared a single time. The CDR3 coding sequence is TGTGCCAGCAGCTTAGGAAGGACTGGCGGGCGAACCTACGAGCAGTACTTC. It codes for CASSLGRTGGRTYEQYF. This rearrangement joins TRBV7-8 to TRBJ2-7; TRBD2 might be the D (5 bases). This CDR3 has 17 residues. The V gene lost 1 base and the J gene lost 2 bases, with 18 bases spanning the gap. CDR1 and CDR2 (germline): SGHVS, FQNEAQ. The variable domain in full, completed from reference TRBV7-8 and TRBJ2-7, reads GAGVSQSPRYKVAKRGQDVALRCDPISGHVSLFWYQQALGQGPEFLTYFQNEAQLDKSGLPSDRFFAERPEGSVSTLKIQRTQQEDSAVYLCASSLGRTGGRTYEQYFGPGTRLTVT.

This clonotype was observed once. The V call is TRBV20-1, the J call TRBJ2-5; 10 positions agree with TRBD2. The CDR3 consists of 16 residues. CDR1 DFQATT and CDR2 SNEGSKA come from the germline V gene (reference sequence). V was clipped by 5 bases and J by 5 bases; unmatched bases: 14. The CDR3 bases are TGCAGTGCTGAAGCCTTCTCTAGCGGGAGTTTGGAGACCCAGTACTTC. Amino acid sequence: CSAEAFSSGSLETQYF.

This clonotype was seen a handful of times. The chain couples TRBV12-3 or TRBV12-4 to TRBJ2-7; TRBD2 agrees at 7 bases. V trimming: 3 bases; J trimming: 4 bases; junction bases outside the gene matches: 12. The CDR3 runs 16 residues. In nucleotides, the CDR3 is TGTGCCAGCAGTTTTTTTCAGGCGGGAGCGGCTTACGAGCAGTACTTC. It yields the protein CASSFFQAGAAYEQYF.

The chain employs TRBV20-1 and TRBJ2-7; 8 nucleotides align to TRBD2. CDR1 and CDR2 (germline): DFQATT, SNEGSKA (reference sequence). The CDR3 consists of 14 residues. The junction had 4 bases not matched to a gene; V was cut back by 0 bases and J by 3 bases. CDR3 DNA: TGCAGTGCTAGAGAAAGAAGCGGGGGCTACGAGCAGTACTTC. This translates into CSARERSGGYEQYF.

The chain carries TRBV30 and TRBJ2-7; possibly TRBD1 for D (6 bases). Germline V gives CDR1 GTSNPN, CDR2 SVGIG (reference sequence). The CDR3 loop spans 13 amino acids. The V and J ends lost 6 bases and 1 base respectively, with 13 bases between them. CDR3 amino acids: CACIWTDSYEQYF. CDR3 DNA: TGTGCCTGCATTTGGACAGATTCCTACGAGCAGTACTTC.

V and J are TRBV2 and TRBJ2-7; tentatively, D is TRBD2 (6 bases). This CDR3 region has 15 residues. Germline loops: CDR1 SNHLY, CDR2 FYNNEI. Trimming removed 2 bases at V and 7 bases at J, with 18 bases between. In DNA form, the CDR3 reads TGTGCCAGCAGTGAATTCGCTAGCGCCCCCGAGGAGCAGTACTTC. Translated: CASSEFASAPEEQYF. Looking up the rest from reference TRBV2 and TRBJ2-7 gives the full variable domain: EPEVTQTPSHQVTQMGQEVILRCVPISNHLYFYWYRQILGQKVEFLVSFYNNEISEKSEIFDDQFSVERPDGSNFTLKIRSTKLEDSAMYFCASSEFASAPEEQYFGPGTRLTVT.

The gene calls are TRBV20-1 and TRBJ1-2; TRBD1 matches 7 bases. The CDR3 length is 12 residues. CDR1 is DFQATT, CDR2 SNEGSKA, per germline (reference sequence). V shed 6 bases and J 4 bases; nucleotides not matched to a gene: 5. The CDR3: CSAEGAVYGYTF. The CDR3 nucleotides read TGCAGTGCCGAGGGGGCTGTCTATGGCTACACCTTC.

This clonotype turned up a few times. The chain joins TRBV6-2 or TRBV6-3 to TRBJ2-7, with TRBD2 matching over 15 bases. Per the germline V gene, CDR1 is MNHEY and CDR2 is SVGEGT. This CDR3 has 16 amino acids. The J segment lost 3 bases and the V segment lost 5 bases, leaving 5 bases of the junction unmatched. This chain's CDR3 is CASSLQGLAGGYEQYF. CDR3 coding DNA: TGTGCCAGCAGTCTGCAGGGACTAGCGGGGGGCTACGAGCAGTACTTC.

The chain employs TRBV2 and TRBJ1-4; perhaps TRBD1 as D (6 bases). The CDR3 is 13 amino acids. The germline V and J ends were trimmed by 7 bases and 8 bases, with 14 bases remaining between them. CDR1 and CDR2 (germline): SNHLY, FYNNEI. CDR3 loop: CASKGRGWEKLFF. The CDR3, as DNA: TGTGCCAGCAAGGGCAGGGGTTGGGAAAAACTGTTTTTT.

This clonotype was seen a single time. The CDR3 loop reads CALRGSGNTIYF. CDR3 in DNA: TGTGCCCTCCGGGGCTCTGGAAACACCATATATTTT. The rearrangement links TRBV12-3 or TRBV12-4 to TRBJ1-3; D is uncertain. CDR3 length equals 12 residues. The V end was cut by 11 bases, the J end by 0 bases, with 8 bases between.

In this sample, this clonotype turned up a few times. The J gene is TRBJ2-7, the V gene TRBV5-1, with 7 bases matching TRBD2. This CDR3 spans 16 amino acids. The ends lost 0 bases at V and 0 bases at J; junction bases unmatched: 6. From germline, CDR1 is SGHRS and CDR2 YFSETQ. The CDR3 region has the DNA TGCGCCAGCAGCTTGGGAGATAGCGGGTACTCCTACGAGCAGTACTTC. Encoded protein: CASSLGDSGYSYEQYF.

This clonotype was picked up one time. The chain combines TRBV5-1 with TRBJ2-5, with 12 bases matching TRBD2. The CDR3 runs to 14 residues. The germline CDR1 and CDR2 sequences are SGHRS and YFSETQ. V shed 5 bases and J 11 bases; nucleotides not matched to a gene: 10. The CDR3 sequence is CASRGLAGNNEQYF. The CDR3 bases are TGCGCCAGCAGAGGACTAGCGGGGAACAATGAGCAGTACTTC.

There are a few counts of this clonotype. The V and J genes are TRBV10-3 and TRBJ2-3; possible D gene TRBD1, 6 bases. CDR3 size: 15 residues. Between the trimmed V and J ends, which lost 4 bases and 7 bases, there was a span of 18 bases. Germline V gene lookup returns CDR1 ENHRY and CDR2 SYGVKD. The CDR3 here is CAISASRGIGNTQYF. DNA for the CDR3: TGTGCCATCAGTGCCTCGAGGGGGATCGGGAATACGCAGTATTTT.